The 30 T cell receptor beta chains given below trace back to one sample, sequenced in a study of T cells in localized non-small cell lung cancer. The method was immunoSEQ multiplex PCR; TCRdb's version includes in-frame clones alone and lacks a portion of them. The sample comprises 90,000 to 100,000 clones, roughly 93% of which are singletons, and roughly 4.3% rests with the top ten. Source: PBMCs, taken before any cancer treatment. These receptors were collected from a woman aged 35 to 69 with stage II squamous cell lung carcinoma.

This chain links TRBV28 with TRBJ1-5; no reliable D call. Trimming removed 4 bases at V and 0 bases at J, with 7 bases between. CDR3 size: 14 residues. Germline CDR1 reads MDHEN; CDR2 reads SYDVKM. CDR3 residues: CASSYSYSNQPQHF. CDR3 in DNA: TGTGCCAGCAGTTACTCATATAGCAATCAGCCCCAGCATTTT.

This chain uses TRBV25-1 with TRBJ2-7, with 7 bases that match TRBD1. V gave up 6 bases and J gave up 2 bases; unmatched junction bases: 4. This CDR3 contains 13 residues. Germline V lookup: CDR1 MGHDK, CDR2 SYGVNS. In DNA form, the CDR3 reads TGTGCCAGCAGCCCGGGACAGCCCTACGAGCAGTACTTC. Protein: CASSPGQPYEQYF.

This chain uses TRBV29-1 with TRBJ2-4; no firm D call. CDR3 length equals 12 residues. The V gene's germline CDR1 is SQVTM and CDR2 ANQGSEA. Trimming cost V 4 bases and J 7 bases, with 11 bases left between them. The CDR3 spells CSVGVSGNIQYF. In nucleotides, the CDR3 is TGCAGCGTTGGCGTAAGTGGTAACATTCAGTACTTC.

The chain links TRBV5-4 to TRBJ1-1; weak D call: TRBD1 (5 bases). Trimming left V 5 bases short and J 1 base short, with 12 bases between. CDR3 length equals 14 residues. Per germline, CDR1 SGHNT and CDR2 YYREEE (reference sequence). The CDR3 DNA sequence: TGTGCCAGCAGACGGGGTGGGGGGAACACTGAAGCTTTCTTT. Translating gives CASRRGGGNTEAFF.

CDR3 sequence: CASNRGLGSEQYF. The CDR3 DNA follows: TGTGCCAGCAATAGAGGTCTAGGTTCGGAGCAGTACTTC. The V call is TRBV2, the J call TRBJ2-7; D gene uncertain. CDR1 SNHLY and CDR2 FYNNEI come from the germline V gene. V was pared by 7 bases and J by 7 bases, with 17 bases between. The CDR3 consists of 13 residues. The complete variable domain, with remaining parts taken from reference TRBV2 and TRBJ2-7, reads EPEVTQTPSHQVTQMGQEVILRCVPISNHLYFYWYRQILGQKVEFLVSFYNNEISEKSEIFDDQFSVERPDGSNFTLKIRSTKLEDSAMYFCASNRGLGSEQYFGPGTRLTVT.

The genes are TRBV20-1 and TRBJ2-7; possibly TRBD2 for D (6 bases). The CDR3 length is 11 residues. Per the germline V gene, CDR1 is DFQATT and CDR2 is SNEGSKA (reference sequence). Between the trimmed V and J ends, which lost 6 bases and 1 base, there was a span of 7 bases. Written as DNA, the CDR3 is TGCAGTGCCGGGGGATCCTACGAGCAGTACTTC. Its translation is CSAGGSYEQYF.

The chain links TRBV6-5 to TRBJ2-5; D tentatively reads TRBD1 or TRBD2 (7 bases each). The CDR3 has 15 amino acids. Trimming removed 4 bases from V and 7 bases from J, with 19 bases in between. Germline V CDR1 and CDR2: MNHEY, SVGAGI. CDR3 bases: TGTGCCAGCAGTTTACAGGGAGGGGGCCGAGGGACCCAGTACTTC. Protein sequence: CASSLQGGGRGTQYF.

This sequence joins TRBV29-1 and TRBJ2-7; D could derive from TRBD1 or TRBD2 (7 bases each). V lost 4 bases and J 3 bases, leaving 13 bases between the germline ends. This CDR3 is built from 13 residues. CDR1 is SQVTM and CDR2 is ANQGSEA in the germline V gene. In nucleotides, the CDR3 is TGCAGCGTTGGGGAGGGGGCGCGCTACGAGCAGTACTTC. It specifies CSVGEGARYEQYF.

The V call is TRBV6-1, the J call TRBJ1-6; D not resolved. The V gene's germline CDR1 is MNHNS and CDR2 SASEGT. This CDR3 is built from 9 residues. V shed 5 bases and J shed 12 bases, with 2 bases lying between them. In DNA, the CDR3 is TGTGCCAGCAGTCGACCCCTCCACTTT. Its protein is CASSRPLHF.

This clone was detected a few times. The chain joins TRBV19 to TRBJ1-2, with D hard to call. Germline CDR1 reads LNHDA; CDR2 reads SQIVND (reference sequence). V was shortened by 10 bases and J by 1 base, with 16 bases between the two germline ends. This CDR3 region has 14 residues. The CDR3: CATLEGRNNYGYTF. The CDR3 region has the DNA TGTGCCACCCTTGAGGGCAGGAATAACTATGGCTACACCTTC.

The chain employs TRBV28 and TRBJ1-6; 8 nucleotides align to TRBD1. The V segment lost 6 bases and the J segment 10 bases; nucleotides outside the gene matches: 11. The germline V gene has CDR1 MDHEN and CDR2 SYDVKM. The CDR3 sequence is 15 residues long. DNA of the CDR3: TGTGCCAGCAGCACAGTGGGGACAGGTGGATCACCCCTCCACTTT. Translation gives CASSTVGTGGSPLHF.

The J gene is TRBJ2-3, the V gene TRBV4-1, with TRBD2 as a possible D gene (6 bases). The CDR3 extends over 13 amino acids. Per the germline V gene, CDR1 is MGHRA and CDR2 is YSYEKL. Trimming pared 0 bases from V and 7 bases from J, leaving 8 bases between. The CDR3 DNA sequence: TGCGCCAGCAGCCAAGAGGGGGGATATACGCAGTATTTT. It translates to CASSQEGGYTQYF.

This chain connects TRBV27 to TRBJ2-1; 8 positions agree with TRBD2. Per the germline V gene, CDR1 is MNHEY and CDR2 is SMNVEV (reference sequence). The CDR3 consists of 13 residues. V trimming: 5 bases; J trimming: 8 bases; junction bases outside the gene matches: 5. This chain's CDR3 is CASSLREGDEQFF. In DNA form, the CDR3 reads TGTGCCAGCAGTCTCCGGGAGGGGGATGAGCAGTTCTTC.

V and J are TRBV19 and TRBJ1-1; TRBD1 might be the D (6 bases). The CDR3 covers 14 residues. V was trimmed by 1 base and J by 10 bases, leaving 16 bases between them. Germline CDR1 LNHDA, CDR2 SQIVND (reference sequence). The CDR3 coding sequence is TGTGCCAGTAGTATAGCTGGGGGAGACAGGCGAGCTTTCTTT. Encoded protein: CASSIAGGDRRAFF. Looking up the rest from reference TRBV19 and TRBJ1-1 gives the full variable domain: DGGITQSPKYLFRKEGQNVTLSCEQNLNHDAMYWYRQDPGQGLRLIYYSQIVNDFQKGDIAEGYSVSREKKESFPLTVTSAQKNPTAFYLCASSIAGGDRRAFFGQGTRLTVV.

The chain couples TRBV2 to TRBJ1-5; D is perhaps TRBD1 (5 bases). CDR3 length: 19 residues. V shed 4 bases and J shed 3 bases, with 25 bases lying between them. Germline lookup yields CDR1 SNHLY and CDR2 FYNNEI. DNA for the CDR3: TGTGCCAGCAGTGGTAATCTCCAAGGACCTGGGACTGCCAATCAGCCCCAGCATTTT. This translates into CASSGNLQGPGTANQPQHF. The whole variable domain, filled in from reference TRBV2 and TRBJ1-5, reads EPEVTQTPSHQVTQMGQEVILRCVPISNHLYFYWYRQILGQKVEFLVSFYNNEISEKSEIFDDQFSVERPDGSNFTLKIRSTKLEDSAMYFCASSGNLQGPGTANQPQHFGDGTRLSIL.

The chain has TRBV30 and TRBJ1-4; the D gene is possibly TRBD1 (5 bases). CDR3 length equals 12 residues. The germline V and J ends were trimmed by 2 bases and 7 bases, with 8 bases remaining between them. CDR1 and CDR2 (germline): GTSNPN, SVGIG (reference sequence). The CDR3 spells CAWSPQGEKLFF. CDR3 coding DNA: TGTGCCTGGAGTCCCCAGGGTGAAAAACTGTTTTTT. Variable domain in full (rest from reference TRBV30 and TRBJ1-4): SQTIHQWPATLVQPVGSPLSLECTVEGTSNPNLYWYRQAAGRGLQLLFYSVGIGQISSEVPQNLSASRPQDRQFILSSKKLLLSDSGFYLCAWSPQGEKLFFGSGTQLSVL.

The chain carries TRBV11-2 and TRBJ1-4; D not resolved. The CDR3 contains 14 residues. Trimming took off 2 bases at V and 8 bases at J, with 12 bases between the two ends. Germline assignment: CDR1 SGHAT and CDR2 FQNNGV. The CDR3 is CASSLRGDGEKLFF. The CDR3 coding sequence is TGTGCCAGCAGCTTAAGAGGTGACGGGGAAAAACTGTTTTTT.

The CDR3 loop is CASSRVIVRETNEKLFF. CDR3 sequence (DNA): TGTGCCAGCAGCCGGGTGATCGTGAGGGAAACTAATGAAAAACTGTTTTTT. The rearrangement uses TRBV4-2 and TRBJ1-4, with D hard to call. The length of the CDR3 is 17 residues. Trimming took off 4 bases at V and 1 base at J, with 16 bases between the two ends. Germline CDR1 reads LGHNA; CDR2 reads YNFKEQ.

CDR3 residues: CASGLTGTGFEKLFF. The CDR3 DNA reads as TGTGCTAGTGGTTTGACCGGGACAGGGTTTGAAAAACTGTTTTTT. The rearrangement links TRBV12-5 to TRBJ1-4; TRBD1 matches 9 bases. This CDR3 region has 15 residues. The germline CDR1 and CDR2 sequences are LGHNT and FRNRAP. V shed 2 bases and J 7 bases; nucleotides not matched to a gene: 5.

V usage is TRBV6-1 and J usage is TRBJ1-1, with 8 positions matching TRBD1. V shed 4 bases and J 1 base; nucleotides not matched to a gene: 5. This CDR3 has 15 residues. Looked up from germline, CDR1 is MNHNS and CDR2 is SASEGT. CDR3 nucleotide sequence: TGTGCCAGCAGTGTTTGGACAGGGAGGAACACTGAAGCTTTCTTT. This gives the protein CASSVWTGRNTEAFF.

The rearrangement joins TRBV18 to TRBJ2-2; D uncertain. Deletions cut 1 base from V and 4 bases from J, with 7 bases between. From germline, CDR1 is KGHSH and CDR2 LQKENI. There are 14 residues in the CDR3. The CDR3 nucleotides read TGTGCCAGCTCACCACAACGCGGCACCGGGGAGCTGTTTTTT. It encodes CASSPQRGTGELFF.

The CDR3 coding sequence is TGTGCCAGCAGTTCAGAGACCCAGTACTTC. Translated: CASSSETQYF. This chain joins TRBV6-1 and TRBJ2-5; D unresolved. The CDR3 contains 10 residues. V dropped 5 bases and J dropped 4 bases, with 2 bases sitting between them. Per germline, CDR1 MNHNS and CDR2 SASEGT.

The V and J genes are TRBV11-2 and TRBJ1-5, with D uncertain. The length of the CDR3 is 15 residues. Trimming took off 5 bases at V and 6 bases at J, with 17 bases between the two ends. Germline V gene data show CDR1 as SGHAT and CDR2 as FQNNGV. CDR3 sequence: CASSRSVGRAQPQHF. CDR3 in DNA: TGTGCCAGCAGCAGAAGTGTGGGGAGGGCTCAGCCCCAGCATTTT.

Comment on this clone: Relative to the germline gene, one junction end is altered; a read error may explain this. V is TRBV4-2 and J is TRBJ1-2; possibly TRBD1 for D (5 bases). This CDR3 region has 13 residues. CDR1 and CDR2 (germline): LGHNA, YNFKEQ. CDR3 nucleotide sequence: TGTGCCAGCAGCCAAGAAAGTGGATTAGACAGTAACTTC. This codes for CASSQESGLDSNF.

The genes are TRBV5-1 and TRBJ2-1, with 8 bases that match TRBD2. The CDR3 sequence is 15 residues long. Germline CDR1 reads SGHRS; CDR2 reads YFSETQ. Trimming removed 4 bases from V and 10 bases from J; junction bases left unmatched: 13. For the CDR3, the DNA is TGCGCCAGCAGCCCTACTAGCGGAAATGGGGGGGAGCAGTTCTTC. Protein product: CASSPTSGNGGEQFF.

V gene TRBV6-4 combines with J gene TRBJ2-1; D unclear. Trimming pared 6 bases from V and 0 bases from J, leaving 9 bases between. CDR1 is MRHNA and CDR2 is SNTAGT in the germline V gene. The CDR3 sequence is 14 residues long. CDR3 loop: CASRQESSYNEQFF. Written as DNA, the CDR3 is TGTGCCAGCAGGCAGGAGAGCTCCTACAATGAGCAGTTCTTC.

The rearrangement links TRBV27 to TRBJ1-1; D is ambiguous. Germline-derived CDR1 and CDR2 are MNHEY and SMNVEV (reference sequence). V was shortened by 2 bases and J by 3 bases, with 13 bases between the two germline ends. The length of the CDR3 is 15 residues. The CDR3 spells CASSLSTSGDTEAFF. The CDR3 DNA follows: TGTGCCAGCAGTTTAAGCACTTCAGGCGACACTGAAGCTTTCTTT.

This clone showed up just once. The junction and the germline gene differ at one end; a read error may be behind it. The V gene is TRBV29-1, the J gene TRBJ1-2; perhaps TRBD1 as D (5 bases). The CDR3 sequence is 14 residues long. Germline V lookup: CDR1 SQVTM, CDR2 ANQGSEA. The CDR3 DNA sequence: TGCAGCGTGGAAGCAGGGATAGCTAACTATGGCTACACCTTC. It encodes CSVEAGIANYGYTF.

In its sample, this clone was seen once. The chain has TRBV7-2 and TRBJ2-1, with D perhaps assigned TRBD1 or TRBD2 (5 bases each). The CDR3 contains 13 residues. The germline V and J ends were trimmed by 5 bases and 6 bases, with 11 bases remaining between them. Per the germline V gene, CDR1 is SGHTA and CDR2 is FQGNSA. CDR3 residues: CASSPIGGNEQFF. In DNA form, the CDR3 reads TGTGCCAGCAGCCCCATTGGGGGCAATGAGCAGTTCTTC.

The rearrangement links TRBV7-9 to TRBJ2-2; D unresolved. The CDR3 totals 14 residues. The germline gives CDR1 SEHNR, CDR2 FQNEAQ (reference sequence). Trimming took 3 bases from V and 1 from J, leaving 6 bases between them. The CDR3 loop is CASSLEENTGELFF. The CDR3 coding sequence is TGTGCCAGCAGCTTGGAAGAGAACACCGGGGAGCTGTTTTTT.